Listed below are T cell receptor beta chains from one sample, sequenced in a study of T cell repertoires in cytomegalovirus infection. One entry per CDR3 protein results from TCRdb running MiXCR on the reads. The table lists around 330,000 distinct CDR3 sequences, under 20% of them singletons. Sequenced: PBMCs. The origin of the receptors is a human donor in good health (CMV status not recorded). Some clones in this sample may be carry-over from other donors' samples. The CDR3 runs from the conserved cysteine through the conserved F or W.

V,CDR3
TRBV7-8,CASRQRRDGETQYF
TRBV7-9,CASSPLGYSQETQYF
TRBV28,CASSFSGTNYGYTF
TRBV5-1,CASSFGTSGFQETQYF
TRBV12-3/TRBV12-4,CASNHRSTEAFF
TRBV5-4,CASSLRTQTAFGYTF
TRBV7-9,CASSLSPVMGEKLFF
TRBV12-3/TRBV12-4,CASSLGLTAGEQYF
TRBV27,CASSPGPGGTYTQYF
TRBV29-1,CSVEEGGDQPQHF
TRBV20-1,CSAEPGLAGGGGAKNIQYF